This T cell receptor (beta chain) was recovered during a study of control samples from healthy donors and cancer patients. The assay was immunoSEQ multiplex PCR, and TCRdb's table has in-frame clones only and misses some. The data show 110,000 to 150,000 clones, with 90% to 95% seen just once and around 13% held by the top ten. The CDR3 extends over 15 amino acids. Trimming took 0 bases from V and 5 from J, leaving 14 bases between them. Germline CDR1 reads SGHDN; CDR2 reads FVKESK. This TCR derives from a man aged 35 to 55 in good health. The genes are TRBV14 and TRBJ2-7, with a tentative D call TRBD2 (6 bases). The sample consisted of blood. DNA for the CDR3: TGTGCCAGCAGCCAAGATCTTCGGGAGACCCACGAGCAGTACTTC. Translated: CASSQDLRETHEQYF.